The clone carrying this T cell receptor beta chain was seen only once. The data are from a study of control samples from healthy donors and cancer patients. Produced via immunoSEQ multiplex PCR; TCRdb's table is partial and in-frame only. The sample records 50,000 to 55,000 clones, roughly nine tenths being singletons. Germline V gene data show CDR1 as SGHAT and CDR2 as FQNNGV. The CDR3 spans 10 residues. V was pared by 1 base and J by 10 bases, with 2 bases between. The source of this sequence is a man aged 35 to 55 with colorectal cancer. The sequencing input was PBMCs. The chain uses TRBV11-2 and TRBJ2-1; D gene uncertain. The CDR3 sequence is CASSLGEQFF. CDR3 sequence (DNA): TGTGCCAGCAGCTTAGGCGAGCAGTTCTTC.